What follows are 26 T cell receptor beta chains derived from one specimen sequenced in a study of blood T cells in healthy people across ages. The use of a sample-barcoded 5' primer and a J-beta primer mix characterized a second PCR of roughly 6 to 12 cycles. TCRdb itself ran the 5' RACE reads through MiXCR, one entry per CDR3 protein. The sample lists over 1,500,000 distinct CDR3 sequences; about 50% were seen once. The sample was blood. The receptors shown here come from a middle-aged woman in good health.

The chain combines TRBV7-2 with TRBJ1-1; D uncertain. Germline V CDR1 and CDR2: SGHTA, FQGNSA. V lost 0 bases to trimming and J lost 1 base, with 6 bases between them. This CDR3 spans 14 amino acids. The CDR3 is CASSLANRNTEAFF. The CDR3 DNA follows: TGTGCCAGCAGCTTAGCGAACAGGAACACTGAAGCTTTCTTT. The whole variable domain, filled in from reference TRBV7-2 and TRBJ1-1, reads GAGVSQSPSNKVTEKGKDVELRCDPISGHTALYWYRQSLGQGLEFLIYFQGNSAPDKSGLPSDRFSAERTGGSVSTLTIQRTQQEDSAVYLCASSLANRNTEAFFGQGTRLTVV.

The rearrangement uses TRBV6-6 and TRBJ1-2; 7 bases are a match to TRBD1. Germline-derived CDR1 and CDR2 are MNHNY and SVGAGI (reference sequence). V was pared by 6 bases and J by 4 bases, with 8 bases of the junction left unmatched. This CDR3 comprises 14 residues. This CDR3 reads CASSKNDRVYGYTF. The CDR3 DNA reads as TGTGCCAGCAGCAAGAACGACAGGGTCTATGGCTACACCTTC.

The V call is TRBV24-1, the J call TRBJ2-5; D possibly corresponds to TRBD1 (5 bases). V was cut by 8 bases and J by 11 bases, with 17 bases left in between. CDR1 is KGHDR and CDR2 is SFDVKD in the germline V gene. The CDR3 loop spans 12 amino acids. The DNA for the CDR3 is TGTGCCACCACCGACAGCTACAATGAGCAGTACTTC. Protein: CATTDSYNEQYF.

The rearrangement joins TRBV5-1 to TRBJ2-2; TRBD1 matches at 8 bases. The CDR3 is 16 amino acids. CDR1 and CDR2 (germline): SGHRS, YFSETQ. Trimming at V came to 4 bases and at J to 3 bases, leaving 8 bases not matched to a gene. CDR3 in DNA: TGCGCCAGCAGCAGGACAGGGACAGGTTACACCGGGGAGCTGTTTTTT. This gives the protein CASSRTGTGYTGELFF.

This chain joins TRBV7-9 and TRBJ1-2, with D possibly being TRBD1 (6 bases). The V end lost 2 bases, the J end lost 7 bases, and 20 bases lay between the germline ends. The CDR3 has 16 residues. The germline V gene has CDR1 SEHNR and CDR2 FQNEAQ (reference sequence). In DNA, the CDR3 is TGTGCCAGCAGCTTAAGGGACACTTGGGGAGAGGGTGGCTACACCTTC. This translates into CASSLRDTWGEGGYTF.

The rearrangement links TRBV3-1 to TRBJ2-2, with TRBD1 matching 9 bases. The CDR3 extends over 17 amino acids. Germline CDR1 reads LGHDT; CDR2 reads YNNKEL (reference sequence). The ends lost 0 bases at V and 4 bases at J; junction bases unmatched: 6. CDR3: CASSQDWDRVFTGELFF. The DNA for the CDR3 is TGTGCCAGCAGCCAAGATTGGGACAGGGTGTTCACCGGGGAGCTGTTTTTT.

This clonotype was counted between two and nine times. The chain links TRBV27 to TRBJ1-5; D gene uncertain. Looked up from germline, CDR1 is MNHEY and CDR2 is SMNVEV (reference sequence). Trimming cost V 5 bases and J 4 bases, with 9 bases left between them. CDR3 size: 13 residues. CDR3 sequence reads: CASSPLINQPQHF. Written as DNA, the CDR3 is TGTGCCAGCAGTCCCCTGATAAATCAGCCCCAGCATTTT.

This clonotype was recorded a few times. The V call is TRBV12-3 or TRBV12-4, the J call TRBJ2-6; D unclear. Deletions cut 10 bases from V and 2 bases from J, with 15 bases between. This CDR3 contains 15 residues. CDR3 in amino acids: CATLIRAPGANVLTF. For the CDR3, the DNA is TGTGCCACCCTAATTCGGGCGCCTGGGGCCAACGTCCTGACTTTC.

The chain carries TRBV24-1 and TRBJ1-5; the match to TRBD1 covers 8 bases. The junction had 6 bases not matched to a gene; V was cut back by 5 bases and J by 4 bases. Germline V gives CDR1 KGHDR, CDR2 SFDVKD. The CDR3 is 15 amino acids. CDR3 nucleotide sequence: TGTGCCACCAGTGCAGGGGGCACAGGGAATCAGCCCCAGCATTTT. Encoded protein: CATSAGGTGNQPQHF.

CDR3 residues: CASSLTRVDYGYTF. The CDR3 coding sequence is TGCGCCAGCAGCTTGACCAGGGTTGACTATGGCTACACCTTC. The V and J genes are TRBV5-1 and TRBJ1-2, with D perhaps TRBD1 (5 bases). Trimming took off 1 base at V and 3 bases at J, with 10 bases between the two ends. Germline CDR1 is SGHRS and CDR2 is YFSETQ. The CDR3 is 14 amino acids.

The CDR3 here is CAISGTGSNYGYTF. DNA for the CDR3: TGTGCCATCAGTGGGACAGGCTCGAACTATGGCTACACCTTC. The chain joins TRBV10-3 to TRBJ1-2; 7 nucleotides align to TRBD1. CDR1 and CDR2 (germline): ENHRY, SYGVKD. The CDR3 is 14 residues long. V lost 4 bases and J lost 2; bases outside the gene matches: 4.

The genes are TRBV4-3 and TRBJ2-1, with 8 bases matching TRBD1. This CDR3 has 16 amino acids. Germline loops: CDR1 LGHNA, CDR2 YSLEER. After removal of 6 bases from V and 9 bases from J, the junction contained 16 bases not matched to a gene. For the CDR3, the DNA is TGCGCCAGCAGGAAGTCGGGCAGGGGGCTAGGGGGTGAGCAGTTCTTC. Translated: CASRKSGRGLGGEQFF.

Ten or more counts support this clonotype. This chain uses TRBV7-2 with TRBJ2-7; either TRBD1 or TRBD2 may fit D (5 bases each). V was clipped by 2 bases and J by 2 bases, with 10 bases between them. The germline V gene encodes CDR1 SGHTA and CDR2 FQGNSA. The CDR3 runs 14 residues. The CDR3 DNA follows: TGTGCCAGCAGCTTAAGGGACGGGGCCTACGAGCAGTACTTC. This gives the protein CASSLRDGAYEQYF. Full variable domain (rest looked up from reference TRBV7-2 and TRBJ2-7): GAGVSQSPSNKVTEKGKDVELRCDPISGHTALYWYRQSLGQGLEFLIYFQGNSAPDKSGLPSDRFSAERTGGSVSTLTIQRTQQEDSAVYLCASSLRDGAYEQYFGPGTRLTVT.

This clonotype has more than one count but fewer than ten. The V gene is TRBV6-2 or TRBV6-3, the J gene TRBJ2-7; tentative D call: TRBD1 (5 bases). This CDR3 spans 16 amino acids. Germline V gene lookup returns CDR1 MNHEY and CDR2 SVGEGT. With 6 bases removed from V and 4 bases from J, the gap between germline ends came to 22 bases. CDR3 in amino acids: CASRTQTAKSLYEQYF. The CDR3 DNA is TGTGCCAGCAGGACCCAGACAGCCAAGTCTTTATACGAGCAGTACTTC.

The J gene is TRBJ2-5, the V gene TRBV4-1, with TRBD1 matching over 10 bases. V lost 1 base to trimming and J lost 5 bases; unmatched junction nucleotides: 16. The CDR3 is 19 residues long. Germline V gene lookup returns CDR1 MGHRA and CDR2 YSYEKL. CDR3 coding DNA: TGCGCCAGCAGCCAAGCTCCGGAGGGACAGGGGCGATTTTTGGAGACCCAGTACTTC. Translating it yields CASSQAPEGQGRFLETQYF.

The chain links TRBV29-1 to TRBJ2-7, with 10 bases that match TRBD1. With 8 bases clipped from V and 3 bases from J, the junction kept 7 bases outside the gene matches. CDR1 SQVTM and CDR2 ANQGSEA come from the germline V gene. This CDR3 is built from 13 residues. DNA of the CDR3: TGCAGCATTCGGGGACAGGGGTTCTACGAGCAGTACTTC. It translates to CSIRGQGFYEQYF.

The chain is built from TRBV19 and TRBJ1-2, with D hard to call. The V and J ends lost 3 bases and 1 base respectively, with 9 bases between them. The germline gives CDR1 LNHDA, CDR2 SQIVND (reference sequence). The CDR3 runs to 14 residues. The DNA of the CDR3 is TGTGCCAGTAGTATCGGCCGAGTTAACTATGGCTACACCTTC. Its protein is CASSIGRVNYGYTF.

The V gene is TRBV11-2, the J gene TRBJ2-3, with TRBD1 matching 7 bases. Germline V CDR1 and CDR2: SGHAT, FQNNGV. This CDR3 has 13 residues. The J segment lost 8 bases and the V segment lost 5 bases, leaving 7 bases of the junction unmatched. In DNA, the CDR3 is TGTGCCAGCAGCCGAGGGGGCTCAGGTACGCAGTATTTT. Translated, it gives CASSRGGSGTQYF.

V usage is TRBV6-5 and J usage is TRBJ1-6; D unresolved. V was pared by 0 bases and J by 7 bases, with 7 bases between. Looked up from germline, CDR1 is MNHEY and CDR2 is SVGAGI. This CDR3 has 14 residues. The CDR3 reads CASSYSGGNSPLHF. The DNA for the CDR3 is TGTGCCAGCAGTTACTCCGGAGGCAATTCACCCCTCCACTTT.

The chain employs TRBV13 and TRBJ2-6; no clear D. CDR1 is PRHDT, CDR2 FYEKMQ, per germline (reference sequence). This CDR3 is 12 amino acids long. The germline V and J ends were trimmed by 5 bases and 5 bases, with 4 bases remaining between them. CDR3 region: CASSGRANVLTF. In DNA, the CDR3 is TGTGCCAGCAGCGGTCGGGCCAACGTCCTGACTTTC.

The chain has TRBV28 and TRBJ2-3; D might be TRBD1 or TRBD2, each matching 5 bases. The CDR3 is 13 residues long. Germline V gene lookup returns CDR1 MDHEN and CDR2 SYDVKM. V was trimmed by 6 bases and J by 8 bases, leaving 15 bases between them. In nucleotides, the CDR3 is TGTGCCAGCAGGTTTCGGGGACCGGGTACGCAGTATTTT. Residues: CASRFRGPGTQYF.

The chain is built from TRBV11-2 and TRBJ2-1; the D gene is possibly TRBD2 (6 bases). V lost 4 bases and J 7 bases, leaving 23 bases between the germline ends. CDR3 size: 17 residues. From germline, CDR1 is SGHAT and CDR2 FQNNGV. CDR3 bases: TGTGCCAGCAGCTCCCTTCGTGGTAGCGGCATGTTGAATGAGCAGTTCTTC. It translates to CASSSLRGSGMLNEQFF. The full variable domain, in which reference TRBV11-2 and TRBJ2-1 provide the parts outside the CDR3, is EAGVAQSPRYKIIEKRQSVAFWCNPISGHATLYWYQQILGQGPKLLIQFQNNGVVDDSQLPKDRFSAERLKGVDSTLKIQPAKLEDSAVYLCASSSLRGSGMLNEQFFGPGTRLTVL.

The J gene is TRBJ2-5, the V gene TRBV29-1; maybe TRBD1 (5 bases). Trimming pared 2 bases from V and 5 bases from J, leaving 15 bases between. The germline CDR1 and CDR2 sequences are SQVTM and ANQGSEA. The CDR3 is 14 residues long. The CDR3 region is CSVEKGAAGETQYF. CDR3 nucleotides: TGCAGCGTTGAAAAAGGCGCGGCAGGGGAGACCCAGTACTTC.

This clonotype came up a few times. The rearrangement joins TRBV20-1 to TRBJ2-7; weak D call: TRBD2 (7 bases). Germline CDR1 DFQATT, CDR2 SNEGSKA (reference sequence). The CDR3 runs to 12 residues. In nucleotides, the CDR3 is TGCAGCGGGGGGCGCGGGTCCTACGAGCAGTACTTC. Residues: CSGGRGSYEQYF.

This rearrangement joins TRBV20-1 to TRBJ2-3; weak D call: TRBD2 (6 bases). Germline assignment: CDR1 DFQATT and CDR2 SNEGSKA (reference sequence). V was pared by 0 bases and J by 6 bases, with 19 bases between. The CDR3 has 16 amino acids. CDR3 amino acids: CSARDAKRGFADTQYF. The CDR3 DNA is TGCAGTGCTAGAGACGCGAAACGGGGGTTTGCGGATACGCAGTATTTT.

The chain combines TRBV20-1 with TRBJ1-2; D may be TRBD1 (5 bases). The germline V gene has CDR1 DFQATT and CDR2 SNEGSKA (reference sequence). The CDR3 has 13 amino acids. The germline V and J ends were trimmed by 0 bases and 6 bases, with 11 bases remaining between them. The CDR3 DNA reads TGCAGTGCTAGAGATTCTCAGGGCCATGGCTACACCTTC. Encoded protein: CSARDSQGHGYTF.